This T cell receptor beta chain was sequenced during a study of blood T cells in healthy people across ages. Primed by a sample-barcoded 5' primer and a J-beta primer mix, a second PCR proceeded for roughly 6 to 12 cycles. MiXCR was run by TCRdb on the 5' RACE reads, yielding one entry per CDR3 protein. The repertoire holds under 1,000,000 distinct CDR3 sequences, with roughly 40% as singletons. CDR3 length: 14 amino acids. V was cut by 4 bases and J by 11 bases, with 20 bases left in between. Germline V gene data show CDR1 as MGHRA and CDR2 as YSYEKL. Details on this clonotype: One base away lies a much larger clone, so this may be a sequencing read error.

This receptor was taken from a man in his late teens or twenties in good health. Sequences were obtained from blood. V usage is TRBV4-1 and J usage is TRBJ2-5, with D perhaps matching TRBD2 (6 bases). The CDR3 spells CASSRDRGNNEQYF. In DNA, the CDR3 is TGCGCCAGCAGCCGGGACCGGGGGAACAATGAGCAGTACTTC.